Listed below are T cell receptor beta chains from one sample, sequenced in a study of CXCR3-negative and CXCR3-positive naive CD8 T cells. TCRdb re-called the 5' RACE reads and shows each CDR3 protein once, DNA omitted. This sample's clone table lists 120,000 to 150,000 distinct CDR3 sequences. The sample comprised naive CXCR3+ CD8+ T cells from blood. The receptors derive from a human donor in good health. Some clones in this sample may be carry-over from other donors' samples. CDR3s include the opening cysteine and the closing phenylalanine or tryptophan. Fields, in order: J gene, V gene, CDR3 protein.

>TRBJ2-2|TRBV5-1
CASSWTVNTGELFF
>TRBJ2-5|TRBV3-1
CASSQTSSGGWGETQYF
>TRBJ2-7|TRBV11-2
CASTGGAGEQYF
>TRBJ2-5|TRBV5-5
CASSLELAGTRETQYF
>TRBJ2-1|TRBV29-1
CSVVRPPGAYNEQFF
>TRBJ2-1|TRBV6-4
CASSPRLAGGQHNEQFF
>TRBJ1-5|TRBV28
CASSLGGGAQPQHF
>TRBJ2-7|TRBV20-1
CSAVGEVLSYEQYF
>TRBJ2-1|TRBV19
CASSITGGYNEQFF
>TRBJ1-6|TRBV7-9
CASSPPDSPLHF
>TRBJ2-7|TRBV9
CASSVTDRTSYEQYF
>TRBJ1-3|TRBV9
CASSGKTDSGNTIYF
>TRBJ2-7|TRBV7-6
CASSIQGGYEQYF
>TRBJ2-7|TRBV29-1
CSVMPMEGLSSYEQYF
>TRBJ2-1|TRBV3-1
CASSQGTSGSRPYNEQFF
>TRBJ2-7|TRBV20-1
CSASLTTASYEQYF
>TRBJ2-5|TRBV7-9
CASSLPTGGRETQYF
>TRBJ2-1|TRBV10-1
CASSESPSPGGDEQFF
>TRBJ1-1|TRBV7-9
CASSFSRGQGDTEAFF
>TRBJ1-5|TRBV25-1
CASGDRYSNQPQHF
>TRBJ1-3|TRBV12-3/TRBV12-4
CASSYGSGNTIYF
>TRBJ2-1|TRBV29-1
CSVETPTGDEQFF
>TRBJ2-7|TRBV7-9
CATRTGDEQYF
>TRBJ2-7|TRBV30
CAWRRTDSYKQYF
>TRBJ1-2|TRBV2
CASSEGEAQGYGYTF
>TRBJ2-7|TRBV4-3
CASSQATGGISYEQYF
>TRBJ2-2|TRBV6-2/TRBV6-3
CASSTVDRGNTGELFF
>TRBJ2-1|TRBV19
CASNQRGLGLWEQFF
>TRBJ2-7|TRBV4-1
CASSQDLAGVYEQYF
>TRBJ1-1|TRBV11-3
CASSQLEETTTTEAFF
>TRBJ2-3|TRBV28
CASSLRRVPDTQYF
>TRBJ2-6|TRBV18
CASSTPGNGPGANVLTF
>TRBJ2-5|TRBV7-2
CASSLGVFGGTLTETQYF
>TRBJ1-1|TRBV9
CASSRLTREEAFF
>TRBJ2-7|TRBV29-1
CSVELGAYEQYF
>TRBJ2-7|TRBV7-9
CASSLGEGYEQYF
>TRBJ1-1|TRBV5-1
CASSLTGVRTEAFF
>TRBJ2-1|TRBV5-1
CASTWEGREYYNEQFF
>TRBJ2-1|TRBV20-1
CSARDQQGTGFKGSYNEQFF
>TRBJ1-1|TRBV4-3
CASSQDYGGITEAFF
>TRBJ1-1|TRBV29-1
CSVEAENTEAFF
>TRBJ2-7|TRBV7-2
CASSTTGDTAYEQYF
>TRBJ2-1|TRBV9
CASSVGSGGYNEQFF
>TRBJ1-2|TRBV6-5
CASSSRGVNYGYTF
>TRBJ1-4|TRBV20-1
CSALRLWTGGFSANEKLFF
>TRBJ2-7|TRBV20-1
CSARAPDGGYEQYF
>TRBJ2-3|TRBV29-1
CSVALAGGGDTQYF
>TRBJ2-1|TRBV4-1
CASSQVISGNNEQFF
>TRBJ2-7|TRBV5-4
CASSLSTGGSYYEQYF
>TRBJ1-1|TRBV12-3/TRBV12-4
CASSLGQGGEAFF
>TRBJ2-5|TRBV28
CASSLAVQETQYF
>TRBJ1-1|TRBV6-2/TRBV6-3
CASSYEGASTEAFF
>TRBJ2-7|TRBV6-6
CASSYSGSQSYEQYF
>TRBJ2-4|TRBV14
CASSQATTGLAKNIQYF
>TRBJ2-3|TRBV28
CASSLGGQYTDTQYF
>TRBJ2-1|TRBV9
CASSVSGKQFF
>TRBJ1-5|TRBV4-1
CASSLGHSSNQPQHF
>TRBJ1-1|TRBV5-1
CASSLRWSAGAEAFF
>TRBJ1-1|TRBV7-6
CASGSGATEAFF
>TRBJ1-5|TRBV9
CASSVTGSQPQHF